This T cell receptor beta chain derives from a study of blood T cell repertoires in COVID-19. For the study at large: Material from acute and convalescent COVID-19 was sourced from the United States, Italy and Spain. Sample material is recorded as cDNA or gDNA derived from T cells, B-cell-depleted T cells, or PBMCs.

About this clone itself: Lacking the conserved final phenylalanine or tryptophan, this CDR3 likely reflects a read error. It is unclear where the CDR3 begins or ends on the DNA, so no DNA is shown, and the CDR3 is as TCRdb lists it.

Study processing details: Amplification of reference gene primers provided the estimated nucleated cell counts. Assay used: immunoSEQ multiplex PCR; TCRdb lists only in-frame clones, some missing. V and J calls and clone size come straight from that table; D and trimming were deduced from the DNA. Of roughly 230,000 clones in the sample, around 83% were seen once. Germline loops: CDR1 SGHDT, CDR2 YYEEEE. The CDR3 adds up to 13 amino acids, both ends counted. The source of this sequence is a man aged 35 to 55 with active or convalescent COVID-19. This chain uses TRBV5-6 with TRBJ1-4; no check of the table's D call, TRBD1, against the DNA was made. Specimen: peripheral blood. The CDR3 region is CASSLVGDRRSEL.